This TCR beta chain emerged from a study of Ad26.COV2.S vaccination and SARS-CoV-2 variants. Background on the study: The COV1001 Ad26.COV2.S trial arm included the donor.

On this clone itself: The antigen is undetermined.

The treatment here: roughly 20 received Ad26.COV2.S at low or high dose, single or two shots; about 5 received placebo; per-sample allocation not given. Day 63 after the first vaccine or placebo injection was the time point for sampling. The repertoire was sequenced with immunoSEQ multiplex PCR; TCRdb's copy has only in-frame clones and lacks some. The table includes about 350,000 clones, around 89% detected once. General study results and limits: It was vaccine recipients, not placebo recipients, who had the higher spike-specific TCR breadth. Reported findings describe substantial breadth in spike-specific CD8+ and CD4+ T cell responses following vaccination. Whether participants received vaccine or placebo, their non-spike TCR breadth was similar.

The clonotype comes from a person aged 18-60 years who received the Ad26.COV2.S COVID-19 vaccine or a placebo. The sample consisted of peripheral blood, taken in a trial of Ad26.COV2.S vaccine versus placebo.

CDR3 sequence: CASSVGLDRAYEQYF. CDR3 sequence (DNA): TGTGCCAGCAGCGTAGGTCTGGACAGAGCATACGAGCAGTACTTC. The chain uses TRBV9 and TRBJ2-7; weak D call: TRBD1 (6 bases). Trimming removed 0 bases at V and 4 bases at J, with 14 bases between. The germline V gene has CDR1 SGDLS and CDR2 YYNGEE. CDR3 length: 15 residues.